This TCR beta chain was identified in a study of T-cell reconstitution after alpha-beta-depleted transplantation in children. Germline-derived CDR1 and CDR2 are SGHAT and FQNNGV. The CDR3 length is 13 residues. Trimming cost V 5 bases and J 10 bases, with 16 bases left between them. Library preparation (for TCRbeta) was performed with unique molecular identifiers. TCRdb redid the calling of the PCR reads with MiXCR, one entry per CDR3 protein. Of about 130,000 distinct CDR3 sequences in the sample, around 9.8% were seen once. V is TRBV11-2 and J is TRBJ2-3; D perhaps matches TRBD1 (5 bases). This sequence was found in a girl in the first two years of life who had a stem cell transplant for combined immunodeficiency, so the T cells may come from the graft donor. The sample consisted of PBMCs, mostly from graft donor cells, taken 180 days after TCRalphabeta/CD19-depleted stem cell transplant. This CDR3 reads CASSSPTGMAQYF. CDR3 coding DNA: TGTGCCAGCAGCAGCCCCACAGGTATGGCGCAGTATTTT.